What follows are 25 T cell receptor beta chains derived from one specimen sequenced in a study of shared clonotypes between healthy human individuals. Clones were sequenced by immunoSEQ multiplex PCR, and TCRdb holds only the in-frame ones, with some missing. The sample contains about 2.4 million clones, roughly 93% of which appear only once. The sequenced sample consisted of naive CD4+ T cells from PBMCs. The sample's subset: CD45RA+ positively selected. The receptors were gathered from a man aged 18 to 30 in good health. Some clones in this sample may be carry-over from other donors' samples.

The rearrangement joins TRBV5-6 to TRBJ1-1, with D possibly TRBD1 on 6 matching bases. The germline V and J ends were trimmed by 0 bases and 0 bases, with 15 bases remaining between them. The germline CDR1 and CDR2 sequences are SGHDT and YYEEEE. The CDR3 totals 17 residues. CDR3 residues: CASSLADSGALNTEAFF. CDR3 DNA: TGTGCCAGCAGCTTGGCTGATTCGGGGGCTTTGAACACTGAAGCTTTCTTT.

This chain joins TRBV2 and TRBJ2-5, with 9 bases identical to TRBD1. The J call may be incorrect, as the DNA end agrees better with TRBJ2-7. This CDR3 is 15 amino acids long. Germline assignment: CDR1 SNHLY and CDR2 FYNNEI. The CDR3 nucleotides read TGTGCCAGCAGTGCCTTGGGACAGGGAGGCTACGAGCAGTACTTC. This sequence encodes CASSALGQGGYEQYF.

Details on this clone: The sample carries other DNA sequences with the same CDR3. The chain combines TRBV19 with TRBJ1-1; 7 positions agree with TRBD1. The CDR3 spans 15 residues. The germline CDR1 and CDR2 sequences are LNHDA and SQIVND (reference sequence). J was trimmed by 1 base and V by 0 bases; bases with no gene match: 2. DNA of the CDR3: TGTGCCAGTAGTATAGAGGGACAGCCGAACACTGAAGCTTTCTTT. Translated: CASSIEGQPNTEAFF.

The chain recombines TRBV5-1 with TRBJ2-2; D remains unclear. CDR3 length equals 14 residues. Germline CDR1 reads SGHRS; CDR2 reads YFSETQ. V was shortened by 0 bases and J by 5 bases, with 8 bases between the two germline ends. This CDR3 is CASSLGAVTGELFF. CDR3 bases: TGCGCCAGCAGCTTGGGGGCAGTTACCGGGGAGCTGTTTTTT.

V is TRBV30 and J is TRBJ2-3; D might be TRBD1 (6 bases). Germline V gene lookup returns CDR1 GTSNPN and CDR2 SVGIG (reference sequence). The germline V and J ends were trimmed by 5 bases and 3 bases, with 15 bases remaining between them. The length of the CDR3 is 14 residues. CDR3 bases: TGTGCCTGGTCTACAGGGTTCGCGACAGATACGCAGTATTTT. As protein: CAWSTGFATDTQYF.

The chain employs TRBV5-8 and TRBJ1-1; D uncertain. Germline-derived CDR1 and CDR2 are SGHTS and YDEGEE. V lost 6 bases, J lost 5 bases, and 14 bases lay in between. The CDR3 totals 13 residues. The CDR3 spells CASNPRRRTEAFF. The CDR3 nucleotides read TGTGCCAGCAACCCACGGAGGAGGACTGAAGCTTTCTTT.

V is TRBV4-1 and J is TRBJ2-7; D possibly corresponds to TRBD2 (7 bases). Trimming pared 1 base from V and 3 bases from J, leaving 16 bases between. Germline loops: CDR1 MGHRA, CDR2 YSYEKL. The CDR3 covers 16 residues. CDR3 DNA: TGCGCCAGCAGCCAAGCCCGGGGGGCTATCATCTACGAGCAGTACTTC. The encoded protein is CASSQARGAIIYEQYF.

This clone was found once. The CDR3 region has the DNA TGTGCCAGCAGCCATAAGGGACTAGCGGACACCGGGGAGCTGTTTTTT. Its translation is CASSHKGLADTGELFF. The V and J genes are TRBV4-2 and TRBJ2-2, with 11 nucleotides matching TRBD2. V was pared by 3 bases and J by 3 bases, with 3 bases of the junction left unmatched. Germline V gene data show CDR1 as LGHNA and CDR2 as YNFKEQ. The CDR3 has 16 residues.

This chain joins TRBV2 and TRBJ1-5; perhaps TRBD1 as D (6 bases). The CDR3 runs 13 residues. The germline V and J ends were trimmed by 6 bases and 6 bases, with 12 bases remaining between them. The germline V gene encodes CDR1 SNHLY and CDR2 FYNNEI. CDR3 in amino acids: CASRQQGGQPQHF. The CDR3 coding sequence is TGTGCCAGCAGACAACAGGGCGGTCAGCCCCAGCATTTT.

The gene calls are TRBV30 and TRBJ1-6, with no clear D. V lost 3 bases to trimming and J lost 10 bases, with 16 bases between them. The CDR3 has 14 residues. The germline gives CDR1 GTSNPN, CDR2 SVGIG (reference sequence). This CDR3 is CAWRFGVDGSPLHF. The CDR3 bases are TGTGCCTGGAGGTTCGGGGTTGATGGATCACCCCTCCACTTT.

The rearrangement links TRBV13 to TRBJ1-1; D is unresolved. This CDR3 is built from 14 residues. Trimming pared 0 bases from V and 1 base from J, leaving 6 bases between. CDR1 PRHDT and CDR2 FYEKMQ come from the germline V gene (reference sequence). This chain's CDR3 is CASSLGGQNTEAFF. CDR3 coding DNA: TGTGCCAGCAGCTTAGGGGGTCAGAACACTGAAGCTTTCTTT.

The V and J genes are TRBV18 and TRBJ1-1; D remains unclear. V shed 4 bases and J shed 1 base, with 10 bases lying between them. This CDR3 contains 14 residues. From germline, CDR1 is KGHSH and CDR2 LQKENI. This CDR3 reads CASSQSGENTEAFF. The CDR3 coding sequence is TGTGCCAGCTCACAAAGTGGGGAGAACACTGAAGCTTTCTTT.

The V and J genes are TRBV19 and TRBJ2-4; TRBD1 aligns across 7 bases. The CDR3 totals 14 residues. The germline CDR1 and CDR2 sequences are LNHDA and SQIVND (reference sequence). Trimming took 5 bases from V and 1 from J; bases not matched to a gene: 2. CDR3 residues: CASSGQVAKNIQYF. The DNA of the CDR3 is TGTGCCAGTAGTGGACAGGTGGCCAAAAACATTCAGTACTTC.

The V and J genes are TRBV6-5 and TRBJ2-1, with D unresolved. The CDR3 has 13 amino acids. Trimming shortened V by 2 bases and J by 4 bases, and 6 bases separated the two germline ends. Germline V gene lookup returns CDR1 MNHEY and CDR2 SVGAGI. The CDR3 spells CASSYEQYNEQFF. CDR3 nucleotide sequence: TGTGCCAGCAGTTACGAGCAGTACAATGAGCAGTTCTTC.

J is TRBJ2-7 and V is TRBV28; TRBD1 agrees at 9 bases. V was clipped by 6 bases and J by 1 base; unmatched bases: 7. Germline V gene sequence: CDR1 MDHEN, CDR2 SYDVKM. The CDR3 totals 15 residues. As DNA, the CDR3 is TGTGCCAGCAGCCCCATGGGACAGGGTTCCTACGAGCAGTACTTC. Amino acids: CASSPMGQGSYEQYF.

The chain carries TRBV27 and TRBJ2-7; the D gene is possibly TRBD1 (5 bases). Trimming removed 2 bases at V and 1 base at J, with 12 bases between. Germline loops: CDR1 MNHEY, CDR2 SMNVEV (reference sequence). This CDR3 region has 15 residues. The CDR3 sequence: CASSLRGYRSYEQYF. CDR3 nucleotides: TGTGCCAGCAGTTTAAGGGGTTATCGATCCTACGAGCAGTACTTC.

In this sample, this clone turned up once. The chain uses TRBV28 and TRBJ2-5; weak D call: TRBD1 (6 bases). CDR1 is MDHEN, CDR2 SYDVKM, per germline. The V end was cut by 4 bases, the J end by 7 bases, with 13 bases between. CDR3 length equals 13 residues. In DNA form, the CDR3 reads TGTGCCAGCAGTTCCGGGACACCTGGGACCCAGTACTTC. This translates into CASSSGTPGTQYF.

The CDR3 protein is CASSAPGLAGRINEQFF. In DNA, the CDR3 is TGTGCCAGTAGTGCCCCGGGACTAGCGGGCCGGATAAATGAGCAGTTCTTC. The chain combines TRBV19 with TRBJ2-1, with 12 bases matching TRBD2. Germline-derived CDR1 and CDR2 are LNHDA and SQIVND (reference sequence). CDR3 length equals 17 residues. Trimming removed 5 bases from V and 7 bases from J; junction bases left unmatched: 12.

This clone showed up just once. The CDR3 region has the DNA TGTGCCAGCAGCCCGTGGACTAGCGGGAGGGGGGCACACAATGAGCAGTTCTTC. Translating it yields CASSPWTSGRGAHNEQFF. The rearrangement uses TRBV7-2 and TRBJ2-1, with 15 bases aligning to TRBD2. V was pared by 5 bases and J by 5 bases, with 10 bases of the junction left unmatched. From germline, CDR1 is SGHTA and CDR2 FQGNSA. The CDR3 is 18 amino acids.

The chain is built from TRBV2 and TRBJ1-2; TRBD1 agrees at 8 bases. The V gene end was trimmed by 4 bases and the J gene end by 6 bases; junction bases not matched to a gene: 7. CDR3 size: 14 residues. Looked up from germline, CDR1 is SNHLY and CDR2 is FYNNEI. The CDR3 loop reads CASSVRAGGDGYTF. The CDR3 DNA is TGTGCCAGCAGTGTTAGGGCAGGGGGCGATGGCTACACCTTC.

This chain joins TRBV11-2 and TRBJ2-5; D possibly uses TRBD1 or TRBD2 (5 bases each). Trimming shortened V by 4 bases and J by 4 bases, and 22 bases separated the two germline ends. CDR1 SGHAT and CDR2 FQNNGV come from the germline V gene. The CDR3 is 17 residues long. The CDR3: CASSSRQGRDLGETQYF. CDR3 nucleotides: TGTGCCAGCAGCTCCCGGCAGGGTAGGGACCTCGGAGAGACCCAGTACTTC.

V usage is TRBV28 and J usage is TRBJ2-1, with D perhaps TRBD1 (5 bases). V lost 6 bases and J lost 12, with 15 bases in between. This CDR3 comprises 12 residues. Germline V gene lookup returns CDR1 MDHEN and CDR2 SYDVKM. CDR3 loop: CASRDMSRGQFF. The CDR3 nucleotides read TGTGCCAGCAGGGATATGAGTAGGGGGCAGTTCTTC.

In nucleotides, the CDR3 is TGCAGTGCTAGTCGTTCAGAGACCCAGTACTTC. The encoded protein is CSASRSETQYF. The rearrangement joins TRBV20-1 to TRBJ2-5; D unclear. In germline, CDR1 is DFQATT, CDR2 SNEGSKA (reference sequence). This CDR3 has 11 residues. V gave up 3 bases and J gave up 4 bases, with 6 bases separating them.

The chain links TRBV11-3 to TRBJ2-1; TRBD2 matches at 7 bases. Germline assignment: CDR1 SGHNT and CDR2 YENEEA. This CDR3 comprises 14 residues. V was clipped by 5 bases and J by 7 bases; unmatched bases: 8. Written as DNA, the CDR3 is TGTGCCAGCAGCAACCGCGGGAGTTGGAATGAGCAGTTCTTC. It codes for CASSNRGSWNEQFF.

The chain combines TRBV28 with TRBJ2-5; D possibly corresponds to TRBD2 (5 bases). Trimming cost V 1 base and J 3 bases, with 12 bases left between them. The CDR3 is 15 amino acids. CDR1 MDHEN and CDR2 SYDVKM come from the germline V gene. As DNA, the CDR3 is TGTGCCAGCAGTTTATTGGCTAGCAGAAAAGAGACCCAGTACTTC. This encodes CASSLLASRKETQYF.